A selection of T cell receptor beta chains follows, all from one sample in a study of shared clonotypes between healthy human individuals. Here immunoSEQ multiplex PCR was the method, and the copy in TCRdb shows in-frame clones only, minus some. The sample consists of more than 2,000,000 clones, over 85% of them appearing once. Input material: naive CD4+ T cells from PBMCs. These receptor sequences come from a man younger than 35 in good health. Some clones in this sample may be carry-over from other donors' samples. The CDR3 runs from the conserved cysteine through the conserved F or W. A D gene is named only where the DNA matches it firmly. The size of a clone is reported for some rows only, either as once, few or many, or as a class for expanded clones.

J	V	size	D	DNA	CDR3
TRBJ1-3	TRBV11-2	.	TRBD1	TGTGCCAGCAGCACTCCCTCGGGACAGGTCAGGACCATATATTTT	CASSTPSGQVRTIYF
TRBJ1-1	TRBV10-3	few	.	TGTGCCATCAGTCGGGACTCCAACACTGAAGCTTTCTTT	CAISRDSNTEAFF
TRBJ2-5	TRBV18	.	TRBD1	TGTGCCAGCTCACCGGGAACAGGGGGCGCAGGAGAGACCCAGTACTTC	CASSPGTGGAGETQYF
TRBJ2-7	TRBV18	once	.	TGTGCCAGCTCACCGGAGACGGGGCCCTACGAGCAGTACTTC	CASSPETGPYEQYF
TRBJ2-1	TRBV19	.	TRBD2	TGTGCCAGTAGTACGTCGGGACTAGCGGGGTACCTTGACTACAATGAGCAGTTCTTC	CASSTSGLAGYLDYNEQFF
TRBJ2-7	TRBV4-3	.	.	TGCGCCAGCAGCCGAGAGGGGGGTGAGCAGTACTTC	CASSREGGEQYF
TRBJ2-6	TRBV28	.	TRBD1	TGTGCCAGCAGTTTTGTAGGGGGCGCAGCTGGGGCCAACGTCCTGACTTTC	CASSFVGGAAGANVLTF
TRBJ2-1	TRBV15	once	.	TGTGCCACCAGCAGAGGCGTGGGGGGCCCACTGGATGAGCAGTTCTTC	CATSRGVGGPLDEQFF
TRBJ2-1	TRBV29-1	.	TRBD1	TGCAGCGTTGTAGGTGGGGACAGGGGAGATGAGCAGTTCTTC	CSVVGGDRGDEQFF
TRBJ1-4	TRBV18	.	.	TGTGCCAGCTCACCCTCACAGTCAACTAATGAAAAACTGTTTTTT	CASSPSQSTNEKLFF
TRBJ2-5	TRBV10-3	.	.	TGTGCCATCAGTCAGGAGAGGGAGACCCAGTACTTC	CAISQERETQYF
TRBJ2-3	TRBV9	.	TRBD2	TGTGCCAGCAGCGCCCCAGCGGGAGTGGTAGATACGCAGTATTTT	CASSAPAGVVDTQYF
TRBJ2-1	TRBV7-9	.	.	TGTGCCAGCAGCTCGCAGACGGGACTTCAAAACTCCTACAATGAGCAGTTCTTC	CASSSQTGLQNSYNEQFF
TRBJ1-1	TRBV28	.	.	TGTGCCAGCAGTTTACCGGGACATACGAGGACTGAAGCTTTCTTT	CASSLPGHTRTEAFF
TRBJ2-1	TRBV28	.	TRBD1	TGTGCCAGCAGTAGGGGACAGACCTACAATGAGCAGTTCTTC	CASSRGQTYNEQFF
TRBJ2-7	TRBV2	.	TRBD2	TGTGCCAGCAGTGAACCTCTAGCGGGACCCTACGAGCAGTACTTC	CASSEPLAGPYEQYF
TRBJ1-2	TRBV28	.	TRBD1	TGTGCCAGCAACGTACAGGGGTATGGCTACACCTTC	CASNVQGYGYTF
TRBJ2-7	TRBV10-3	.	TRBD2	TGTGCCATCAGCGATAGCGGGAAGGACGTAATGTGGTACTTC	CAISDSGKDVMWYF
TRBJ2-1	TRBV7-9	.	TRBD2	TGTGCCAGCAGGCCTTTGGGCGGGAGGGCCGTGAGCTATGAGCAGTTCTTC	CASRPLGGRAVSYEQFF
TRBJ1-2	TRBV6-1	.	.	TGTGCCAGCGCACTACAGCCGACTGTCAACTATGGCTACACCTTC	CASALQPTVNYGYTF
TRBJ1-1	TRBV29-1	few	TRBD1	TGCAGCGAAAGACAGGGAATCACTGAAGCTTTCTTT	CSERQGITEAFF
TRBJ2-2	TRBV27	.	.	TGTGCCAGCAGTTTAAAGGCAGGGTGGGGCACCGGGGAGCTGTTTTTT	CASSLKAGWGTGELFF
TRBJ2-1	TRBV7-3	.	.	TGTGCCAGCAGCCATTACTCCACGGGGCACAATGAGCAGTTCTTC	CASSHYSTGHNEQFF
TRBJ2-3	TRBV28	.	TRBD2	TGTGCCAGCAGTCCTAGCGGGAGTAGCACAGATACGCAGTATTTT	CASSPSGSSTDTQYF
TRBJ2-5	TRBV5-1	.	.	TGCGCCAGCAGCCCCCTTAAGAGGGAGACCCAGTACTTC	CASSPLKRETQYF
TRBJ2-7	TRBV28	.	.	TGTGCCAGCAGTCCCCCCCAGGGGAGGAGCGAGCAGTACTTC	CASSPPQGRSEQYF
TRBJ1-3	TRBV5-1	.	.	TGCGCCAGCAGCCTTACGACCGGTTACTCTGGAAACACCATATATTTT	CASSLTTGYSGNTIYF
TRBJ2-3	TRBV7-6	.	.	TGTGCCAGCAGCTTAGACCGGGCGGGACCAGATACGCAGTATTTT	CASSLDRAGPDTQYF
TRBJ1-5	TRBV27	.	.	TGTGCCAGCAGTTTATCCGTGAGGGGGTCCTCGCCCCAGCATTTT	CASSLSVRGSSPQHF
TRBJ1-6	TRBV2	.	.	TGTGCCAGCAGTGACAGGACCCTCAATTCACCCCTCCACTTT	CASSDRTLNSPLHF
TRBJ1-4	TRBV28	.	.	TGTGCCAGCAGTTTCCCCGCCAGAGTGGGGGGCAATGAAAAACTGTTTTTT	CASSFPARVGGNEKLFF
TRBJ1-2	TRBV2	.	TRBD1	TGTGCCAGCAGTGAGACAGGGCTTGGCTACACCTTC	CASSETGLGYTF
TRBJ1-2	TRBV7-3	.	.	TGTGCCAGCAGCTCCCAAACCGGTGGGGAGAGTGGCTACACCTTC	CASSSQTGGESGYTF
TRBJ2-5	TRBV10-1	.	.	TGCCCCCAAGAGACCCAGTACTTC	CPQETQYF
TRBJ2-7	TRBV5-1	.	.	TGCGCCAGCAGCTTGGAGGGTGTTTCGACGATCGAGCAGTACTTC	CASSLEGVSTIEQYF
TRBJ1-1	TRBV4-3	.	.	TGCGCCAGCAGCCAAACCCGGGGGCGAACTGAAGCTTTCTTT	CASSQTRGRTEAFF
TRBJ2-7	TRBV19	.	TRBD2	TGTGCCAGTAGTAACACCGGGACTAGCGGTTACGAGCAGTACTTC	CASSNTGTSGYEQYF
TRBJ2-2	TRBV19	.	.	TGTGCCAGTAGGCTCGGGACTTCGCTTCACCGGTGGGAGCTGTTTTTT	CASRLGTSLHRWELFF
TRBJ2-7	TRBV11-2	.	TRBD1	TGTGCCAGCAGTTACCGGGACAGAGTTTACGAGCAGTACTTC	CASSYRDRVYEQYF
TRBJ2-7	TRBV4-2	.	TRBD1	TGTGCCAGCAGCCAAGAGGGACAGAGAACCTACGAGCAGTACTTC	CASSQEGQRTYEQYF
TRBJ2-5	TRBV5-4	.	TRBD2	TGTGCCAGCAGCCCTCAGGGAGGGCTGGAGACCCAGTACTTC	CASSPQGGLETQYF
TRBJ2-5	TRBV14	.	.	TGTGCCAGCAGCGGAGAGACCCAGTACTTC	CASSGETQYF
TRBJ1-4	TRBV5-1	.	TRBD1	TGCGCCAGCAGCACCGACAGGGGGACAGAAAAACTGTTTTTT	CASSTDRGTEKLFF
TRBJ2-2	TRBV5-1	.	TRBD2	TGCGCCAGCAGCTTAATGCTAGCGGGTAACACCGGGGAGCTGTTTTTT	CASSLMLAGNTGELFF
TRBJ2-7	TRBV19	.	TRBD1	TGTGCCAGTAGTATTGGGACAGGGGGCTCCTACGAGCAGTACTTC	CASSIGTGGSYEQYF